The clone carrying this T cell receptor (beta chain) was seen only once. Original data processing: Estimated nucleated cell counts came from reference gene primer amplification. TCRdb's copy holds only in-frame clones and misses some; the assay was immunoSEQ multiplex PCR. That table gives V, J and clone size, and the DNA gave D and trimming. The sample holds under 450,000 clones, about 91% seen once. This sample is part of a study of blood T cell repertoires in COVID-19. The CDR3 totals 15 residues. Germline CDR1 reads MNHEY; CDR2 reads SVGAGI. Trimming cost V 0 bases and J 4 bases, with 10 bases left between them.

The chain uses TRBV6-5 and TRBJ2-4; perhaps TRBD1 as D (5 bases). The TCR was taken from a woman between 45 and 60 years old with COVID-19, enrolled during active disease. Material: peripheral blood. CDR3 DNA: TGTGCCAGCAGTTACTCGATCGCAGGGAAAAACATTCAGTACTTC. This gives the protein CASSYSIAGKNIQYF.